A selection of T cell receptor beta chains follows, all from one sample in a study of blood T cell repertoires in COVID-19. Sequencing was performed with immunoSEQ multiplex PCR; in TCRdb, only in-frame clones are kept and a portion is missing. The sample records fewer than 350,000 clones, around 90% being singletons. The material sequenced was peripheral blood. The receptor set was obtained from a man younger than 35 with active or convalescent COVID-19. The CDR3 runs from the conserved cysteine through the conserved F or W. A D gene is named only where the DNA matches it firmly. Expanded clones are given a class, and other clones once, few, many or no size at all.

>many|TRBD1|TRBJ2-2|TRBV6-6
TGTGCCAGCAGTCTGACAGGGGGAGACACCGGGGAGCTGTTTTTT
CASSLTGGDTGELFF
>.|TRBD1|TRBJ2-1|TRBV7-9
TGTGCCAGCAGCGCACGGGACAGGGGGAATGAGCAGTTCTTC
CASSARDRGNEQFF
>.|.|TRBJ2-2|TRBV5-1
TGCGCCAGCAGCCCCGGGACTTCGAACACCGGGGAGCTGTTTTTT
CASSPGTSNTGELFF
>.|.|TRBJ2-7|TRBV6-1
TGTGCCAGCAGTGAAAAAGAGGTCAACGAGCAGTACTTC
CASSEKEVNEQYF
>.|.|TRBJ2-3|TRBV5-6
TGTGCCAGCAGCTTGGACGGACAACGTACAACCACAGATACGCAGTATTTT
CASSLDGQRTTTDTQYF
>.|.|TRBJ2-3|TRBV15
TGTGCCACCAGCGAGCTACCCGCTAGCACAGATACGCAGTATTTT
CATSELPASTDTQYF
>once|TRBD2|TRBJ2-3|TRBV7-3
TGTGCCAGCAGCTTAGCGGGACTAGCGGGGAGTACAGATACGCAGTATTTT
CASSLAGLAGSTDTQYF
>once|.|TRBJ1-5|TRBV19
TGTGCCAGTAGTATAGTGCGGGGGCCTGGTAATCAGCCCCAGCATTTT
CASSIVRGPGNQPQHF
>.|.|TRBJ1-1|TRBV19
TGTGCCAGTAGTACCCGGGATATGAACACTGAAGCTTTCTTT
CASSTRDMNTEAFF
>.|.|TRBJ1-5|TRBV19
TGTGCCAGTAGTCAGGGAACGGGGCCCCAGCATTTT
CASSQGTGPQHF
>.|.|TRBJ1-5|TRBV19
TGTGCCAGTAATGGTAGAGGCAATCAGCCCCAGCATTTT
CASNGRGNQPQHF
>once|TRBD1|TRBJ1-1|TRBV4-2
TGTGCCAGCAACCGAGGACAGGGGGCGAGCACTGAAGCTTTCTTT
CASNRGQGASTEAFF
>.|.|TRBJ1-1|TRBV6-1
TGTGCCAGCAGTGACCTCACTGAAGCTTTCTTT
CASSDLTEAFF
>once|TRBD1|TRBJ2-2|TRBV6-4
TGTGCCAGCAGTCCGAGAGGACAGGTCGCCGGGGAGCTGTTTTTT
CASSPRGQVAGELFF
>once|TRBD1|TRBJ2-1|TRBV28
TGTGCCAGCAGTCCGGGACAGTTCTACAATGAGCAGTTCTTC
CASSPGQFYNEQFF
>.|TRBD1|TRBJ2-7|TRBV9
TGTGCCAGCAGCTACGGGACAGGGGGCTACGAGCAGTACTTC
CASSYGTGGYEQYF
>.|.|TRBJ1-6|TRBV10-1
TGCGCCAGCAGACGGGATTTTAATTCACCCCTCCACTTT
CASRRDFNSPLHF
>.|TRBD1|TRBJ1-6|TRBV15
TGTGCCACCAGCAAGGACAGGGGGTATTCACCCCTCCACTTT
CATSKDRGYSPLHF
>many|.|TRBJ2-2|TRBV3-1/TRBV3-2
TGTGCCAGCAGCCAACAGGGCGGCACCGGGGAGCTGTTTTTT
CASSQQGGTGELFF
>few|TRBD1|TRBJ2-7|TRBV14
TGTGCCAGCAGCCAAACAGGGGTCTCCTACGAGCAGTACTTC
CASSQTGVSYEQYF
>.|.|TRBJ1-2|TRBV29-1
TGCAGCGTTGACGAGGGGGGGATGTATGGCTACACCTTC
CSVDEGGMYGYTF
>.|.|TRBJ1-5|TRBV19
TGTGCCAGTAGTCCCCCCCCAGGGCGGGAACAGCCCCAGCATTTT
CASSPPPGREQPQHF
>.|TRBD2|TRBJ2-1|TRBV4-1
TGCGCCAGCAGCCAAGTTTCTAGCGGGGGGCCCAATGAGCAGTTCTTC
CASSQVSSGGPNEQFF
>.|.|TRBJ2-3|TRBV15
TGTGCCACCAGCAGAGATTTAGACACAGATACGCAGTATTTT
CATSRDLDTDTQYF
>.|.|TRBJ2-7|TRBV7-9
TGTGCCAGCATCCGAAAGGACTCCGCCGGCGAGCAGTACTTC
CASIRKDSAGEQYF
>.|.|TRBJ2-3|TRBV5-6
TGTGCCAGCAGCTTGGGGTCGGACGGGAGCTCGCAGTATTTT
CASSLGSDGSSQYF
>.|.|TRBJ1-4|TRBV19
TGTGCCAGTAGTATAGGTCGCGCGGGGCGTAATGAAAAACTGTTTTTT
CASSIGRAGRNEKLFF
>.|.|TRBJ2-5|TRBV2
TGTGCCAGCAGTGAAGCGGCGGAGGGCAGCCAAGAGACCCAGTACTTC
CASSEAAEGSQETQYF
>.|.|TRBJ1-2|TRBV5-6
TGTGCCAGCAGCTCTGCGGGGGACGCCCTCGGCTACACCTTC
CASSSAGDALGYTF
>.|TRBD1|TRBJ1-4|TRBV5-6
TGTGCCAGCAGCTTTGGACAGGGGGCTGCTGAAAAACTGTTTTTT
CASSFGQGAAEKLFF
>once|.|TRBJ1-1|TRBV6-2/TRBV6-3
TGTGCCAGCAGTTACGATTCGGCGGGGGGCCTTAACACTGAAGCTTTCTTT
CASSYDSAGGLNTEAFF
>.|.|TRBJ2-4|TRBV19
TGTGCCAGTAGTACTTCGGGGATTGTGGCCAAAAACATTCAGTACTTC
CASSTSGIVAKNIQYF
>.|TRBD1|TRBJ1-2|TRBV19
TGTGCCAGTAGTATCCGGGACAGGGGGGACTATGGCTACACCTTC
CASSIRDRGDYGYTF
>.|.|TRBJ1-1|TRBV5-1
TGCGCCAGCAGCGCCGGGACAAAGAACACTGAAGCTTTCTTT
CASSAGTKNTEAFF
>.|.|TRBJ1-4|TRBV9
TGTGCCAGCAGCGTAGAAGAGGGGGACGAAAAACTGTTTTTT
CASSVEEGDEKLFF
>.|.|TRBJ2-6|TRBV4-1
TGCGCCGGCAGCCGAGAACGAGACTCTGGGGCCAACGTCCTGACTTTC
CAGSRERDSGANVLTF
>.|.|TRBJ2-6|TRBV5-1
TGCGCCAGCAGCCCGCGCGCGCCGGGTGTCGTCTCTGGGGCCAACGTCCTGACTTTC
CASSPRAPGVVSGANVLTF
>few|.|TRBJ1-4|TRBV7-9
TGTGCCAGCAGCGCACTCGGGGGGGCTGGAGAAAAACTGTTTTTT
CASSALGGAGEKLFF
>.|TRBD2|TRBJ2-1|TRBV11-2
TGTGCCAGCAGCTTAGTGGGACTAGCGGGGGATGAGCAGTTCTTC
CASSLVGLAGDEQFF
>.|.|TRBJ1-1|TRBV14
TGTGCCAGCAGCCAAGATCGAGTCATGGGAGGTTGGGACACTGAAGCTTTCTTT
CASSQDRVMGGWDTEAFF
>.|TRBD2|TRBJ2-7|TRBV6-2/TRBV6-3
TGTGCCAGCAGTTACTCCGCGGGGGTATTAAGGGAGCAGTACTTC
CASSYSAGVLREQYF
>.|.|TRBJ2-7|TRBV5-5
TGTGCCAGCAGCTTGGACCGAGGCGAGCAGTACTTC
CASSLDRGEQYF
>.|.|TRBJ1-1|TRBV28
TGTGCCAGCAGTTTCCCCCCTCGGGGGAGAGCTTTCTTT
CASSFPPRGRAFF
>.|TRBD1|TRBJ1-2|TRBV7-8
TGTGCCAGCAGCCCAGACAGGGGAGGAGGGTATGGCTACACCTTC
CASSPDRGGGYGYTF
>.|.|TRBJ1-1|TRBV6-2/TRBV6-3
TGTGCCAGCAGTCCCCCAGGGCGAGGTGTTTCGGGCACTGAAGCTTTCTTT
CASSPPGRGVSGTEAFF
>.|.|TRBJ2-1|TRBV18
TGTGCCAGCTCACCCCCAGGCTCCTACAATGAGCAGTTCTTC
CASSPPGSYNEQFF
>.|TRBD2|TRBJ2-5|TRBV5-8
TGTGCCAGCAGCTTGAGGACTAGCGGGGGAGGATGGGGATCGACCCAGTACTTC
CASSLRTSGGGWGSTQYF
>.|TRBD1|TRBJ1-5|TRBV19
TGTGCCAGTAACGACAGGGCCCAGCCCCAGCATTTT
CASNDRAQPQHF
>.|TRBD2|TRBJ2-3|TRBV5-6
TGTGCCAGCAGCTTATGGGCGTATCTAGCGGGGGGACCAGATACGCAGTATTTT
CASSLWAYLAGGPDTQYF
>.|TRBD1|TRBJ1-2|TRBV3-1/TRBV3-2
TGTGCCAGCACTCCGGACCGGGACAGGGGTAACTATGGCTACACCTTC
CASTPDRDRGNYGYTF